Each of the 10 T cell receptor beta chains below was sequenced from the same sample in a study of T cell clones after liver transplantation. Sequencing was performed with immunoSEQ multiplex PCR; in TCRdb, only in-frame clones are kept and a portion is missing. The data show tens of thousands of clones, approximately 84% seen once. Sequences were derived from CD8+ T cells from blood, sampled around 54 months after liver transplant. Receptor source: a human patient who received a liver transplant. The graft donor may be the source of some T cells.

The chain uses TRBV5-6 and TRBJ2-1, with 10 nucleotides matching TRBD2. The CDR3 covers 15 residues. Germline loops: CDR1 SGHDT, CDR2 YYEEEE. The ends lost 3 bases at V and 9 bases at J; junction bases unmatched: 9. CDR3 nucleotide sequence: TGTGCCAGCAGCTCGGAGTTACTAGCGGGGATTGAGCAGTTCTTC. Protein: CASSSELLAGIEQFF.

Judged by abundance, this clone is medium-sized. The chain carries TRBV10-3 and TRBJ2-2, with 11 positions matching TRBD2. J lost 1 base, V lost 8 bases, and 3 bases had no gene match. The CDR3 has 15 residues. Germline CDR1 ENHRY, CDR2 SYGVKD. Written as DNA, the CDR3 is TGTGCCATCCCTGGGACTAGCGGGAACACCGGGGAGCTGTTTTTT. Protein sequence: CAIPGTSGNTGELFF.

This chain uses TRBV18 with TRBJ1-1, with 7 bases identical to TRBD1. After removal of 6 bases from V and 7 bases from J, the junction contained 8 bases not matched to a gene. Germline V gene sequence: CDR1 KGHSH, CDR2 LQKENI. The CDR3 runs to 13 residues. The CDR3 protein is CASSRDSENEAFF. The CDR3 DNA follows: TGTGCCAGCTCGAGGGACAGCGAGAATGAAGCTTTCTTT. Full variable domain (missing parts from reference TRBV18 and TRBJ1-1): NAGVMQNPRHLVRRRGQEARLRCSPMKGHSHVYWYRQLPEEGLKFMVYLQKENIIDESGMPKERFSAEFPKEGPSILRIQQVVRGDSAAYFCASSRDSENEAFFGQGTRLTVV.

By share of the sample, this clone is medium-sized. This chain connects TRBV28 to TRBJ2-5, with TRBD2 identical over 8 bases. V gave up 2 bases and J gave up 5 bases; unmatched junction bases: 10. Germline V lookup: CDR1 MDHEN, CDR2 SYDVKM. The CDR3 length is 16 residues. CDR3 region: CASSLEVAGGGETQYF. The CDR3 DNA sequence: TGTGCCAGCAGTTTAGAAGTCGCGGGGGGTGGCGAGACCCAGTACTTC.

This clone came up once. The rearrangement links TRBV27 to TRBJ1-1, with D unresolved. There are 13 residues in the CDR3. V lost 0 bases and J lost 4, with 6 bases in between. CDR1 and CDR2 (germline): MNHEY, SMNVEV (reference sequence). The CDR3 reads CASSLSGVTEAFF. The CDR3 DNA reads TGTGCCAGCAGTTTATCAGGCGTCACTGAAGCTTTCTTT.

The chain uses TRBV6-5 and TRBJ2-1; D perhaps matches TRBD2 (6 bases). Germline values: CDR1 MNHEY, CDR2 SVGAGI. The CDR3 runs 15 residues. The V end lost 6 bases, the J end lost 8 bases, and 20 bases lay between the germline ends. The CDR3 region is CASRLTGTPADEQFF. In DNA, the CDR3 is TGTGCCAGCAGACTAACCGGGACTCCAGCCGATGAGCAGTTCTTC.

The chain couples TRBV10-1 to TRBJ1-5; TRBD1 matches at 8 bases. This CDR3 is built from 18 residues. V gave up 6 bases and J gave up 4 bases; unmatched junction bases: 17. Germline V gives CDR1 WNHNN, CDR2 SYGVQD (reference sequence). Here the CDR3 reads CASRIDPHDRGENQPQHF. CDR3 DNA: TGCGCCAGCAGAATTGACCCACATGACAGGGGTGAAAATCAGCCCCAGCATTTT.

This clone was observed at least ten times. V and J are TRBV4-1 and TRBJ2-7; tentatively, D is TRBD1 or TRBD2 (5 bases each). This CDR3 is 15 amino acids long. The V end lost 2 bases, the J end lost 5 bases, and 16 bases lay between the germline ends. CDR1 is MGHRA and CDR2 is YSYEKL in the germline V gene. The CDR3 here is CASSQTVGWGNEQYF. CDR3 DNA sequence: TGCGCCAGCAGCCAAACCGTCGGGTGGGGGAACGAGCAGTACTTC.

The chain employs TRBV13 and TRBJ1-1, with D hard to call. This CDR3 has 13 residues. CDR1 and CDR2 from the germline V gene are PRHDT and FYEKMQ (reference sequence). Trimming cost V 5 bases and J 3 bases, with 10 bases left between them. The CDR3 sequence: CASSTDLDTEAFF. CDR3 DNA: TGTGCCAGCAGCACCGACCTGGACACTGAAGCTTTCTTT. Full variable domain (remainder filled in from reference TRBV13 and TRBJ1-1): AAGVIQSPRHLIKEKRETATLKCYPIPRHDTVYWYQQGPGQDPQFLISFYEKMQSDKGSIPDRFSAQQFSDYHSELNMSSLELGDSALYFCASSTDLDTEAFFGQGTRLTVV.

The gene calls are TRBV27 and TRBJ2-7; 11 bases are shared with TRBD1. The CDR3 runs to 14 residues. Germline values: CDR1 MNHEY, CDR2 SMNVEV (reference sequence). J lost 7 bases, V lost 3 bases, and 5 bases had no gene match. The CDR3, as DNA: TGTGCCAGCAGTTTGGGGGGACAGGGGGGAGAGCAGTACTTC. As protein: CASSLGGQGGEQYF.